Each of the 20 T cell receptor beta chains below was sequenced from the same sample in a study of PD-1 blockade in classical Hodgkin lymphoma. Profiled with immunoSEQ multiplex PCR; TCRdb holds only in-frame clones, not every one. The repertoire has about 4,600 clones, 67% of them found once; the top ten carry around 28%. As to time point: cycle 4 day 1 (C4D1), after more than five weeks of nivolumab. Every patient experienced relapse after autologous stem cell transplantation, and brentuximab vedotin exposure varied. The starting material was peripheral blood mononuclear cells (PBMCs), obtained before the fourth cycle of nivolumab. The receptors stem from a human donor with classical Hodgkin lymphoma.

The chain has TRBV15 and TRBJ2-1; 7 nucleotides align to TRBD2. J gave up 10 bases and V 0 bases, and 15 bases lay outside the gene matches. The CDR3 covers 17 residues. Germline lookup yields CDR1 LNHNV and CDR2 YYDKDF (reference sequence). CDR3 loop: CATSRDGAGAARGEQFF. The CDR3 DNA follows: TGTGCCACCAGCAGAGATGGGGCGGGAGCCGCCCGGGGGGAGCAGTTCTTC.

The V call is TRBV19, the J call TRBJ2-1; 11 nucleotides line up with TRBD2. Per the germline V gene, CDR1 is LNHDA and CDR2 is SQIVND (reference sequence). Unmatched junction bases numbered 6, after V lost 7 bases and J lost 10 bases. The CDR3 has 13 residues. The CDR3 spells CASKLAGAGEQFF. The DNA for the CDR3 is TGTGCCAGTAAACTAGCGGGAGCAGGGGAGCAGTTCTTC.

CDR3 loop: CAISESPLGQNYGYTF. The CDR3 nucleotides read TGTGCCATCAGTGAGTCGCCGTTGGGACAGAACTATGGCTACACCTTC. V gene TRBV10-3 combines with J gene TRBJ1-2; 7 bases match TRBD1. J gave up 2 bases and V 0 bases, and 6 bases lay outside the gene matches. CDR3 length: 16 residues. The germline V gene encodes CDR1 ENHRY and CDR2 SYGVKD.

J is TRBJ2-3 and V is TRBV6-6; TRBD2 agrees at 9 bases. The CDR3 covers 15 residues. Germline trimming cut 4 bases from V and 4 bases from J; bases unmatched to any gene: 6. Germline CDR1 is MNHNY and CDR2 is SVGAGI (reference sequence). The CDR3 sequence is CASSSFSGRSDTQYF. CDR3 DNA sequence: TGTGCCAGCAGTTCTTTTAGCGGGAGATCAGATACGCAGTATTTT.

The chain has TRBV7-2 and TRBJ2-1; 13 bases are a match to TRBD2. Germline values: CDR1 SGHTA, CDR2 FQGNSA. V lost 5 bases to trimming and J lost 7 bases; unmatched junction nucleotides: 5. The CDR3 has 15 residues. The CDR3 loop reads CASSARLAGGNEQFF. In DNA form, the CDR3 reads TGTGCCAGCAGCGCGAGACTAGCGGGAGGTAATGAGCAGTTCTTC. The full variable domain, completed using reference TRBV7-2 and TRBJ2-1, is GAGVSQSPSNKVTEKGKDVELRCDPISGHTALYWYRQSLGQGLEFLIYFQGNSAPDKSGLPSDRFSAERTGGSVSTLTIQRTQQEDSAVYLCASSARLAGGNEQFFGPGTRLTVL.

The chain uses TRBV29-1 and TRBJ2-7; D possibly corresponds to TRBD1 (6 bases). The germline V gene has CDR1 SQVTM and CDR2 ANQGSEA. This CDR3 has 11 residues. V was shortened by 6 bases and J by 5 bases, with 11 bases between the two germline ends. CDR3 amino acids: CSVHRANEQYF. Written as DNA, the CDR3 is TGCAGCGTGCACAGGGCGAACGAGCAGTACTTC.

The sample holds a few counts of this clone. Mismatch with germline at one junction end may stem from a read error. The chain joins TRBV7-7 to TRBJ2-3, with D unresolved. This CDR3 is built from 13 residues. Germline CDR1 is SSHAT and CDR2 is FNYEAQ (reference sequence). The CDR3 DNA reads TGTGCTAGCAGCCCACTTGGCCCAGATACGCAGTATTTT. This gives the protein CASSPLGPDTQYF.

The chain couples TRBV12-2 to TRBJ2-6; the D segment call TRBD2 is taken from the table without a DNA check. TRBV12-2 is flagged as a pseudogene. The CDR3 length is 18 residues. The CDR3 loop reads CASRSAVSTQSRANVLTF. The CDR3 nucleotides are TGTGCAAGTCGCAGCGCGGTCTCCACACAAAGTCGGGCCAACGTCCTGACTTTC.

The chain employs TRBV10-2 and TRBJ1-1; tentatively, D is TRBD1 (5 bases). There are 14 residues in the CDR3. Trimming took 3 bases from V and 3 from J, leaving 11 bases between them. CDR1 is WSHSY, CDR2 SAAADI, per germline. The CDR3 nucleotides are TGCGCCAGCAGTGATGGGGCGCGGTACACTGAAGCTTTCTTT. Translation: CASSDGARYTEAFF.

The chain is built from TRBV5-4 and TRBJ1-2; 9 nucleotides agree with TRBD1. The CDR3 is 17 residues long. Unmatched junction bases numbered 11, after V lost 0 bases and J lost 5 bases. Looked up from germline, CDR1 is SGHNT and CDR2 is YYREEE (reference sequence). CDR3 region: CASSLGGTGTGSYGYTF. The CDR3 region has the DNA TGTGCCAGCAGCTTGGGCGGGACCGGGACAGGGAGTTATGGCTACACCTTC.

The gene calls are TRBV21-1 and TRBJ2-4; TRBD1 is the table's D call, not checked against the DNA. TRBV21-1 is tagged as a pseudogene. This CDR3 is built from 18 residues. Here the CDR3 DNA reads TGTGCCAGCAGCAAAACTAGGGGGTTCGGGCCGCCCAGGGCGAACAAGTACTTC. Its translation is CASSKTRGFGPPRANKYF.

The chain couples TRBV7-9 to TRBJ2-1, with unresolved D. V was cut by 5 bases and J by 6 bases, with 17 bases left in between. Germline CDR1 and CDR2: SEHNR and FQNEAQ (reference sequence). The CDR3 consists of 15 residues. CDR3 sequence (DNA): TGTGCCAGCAGCGCCATTTGGGTCGCCCCCAATGAGCAGTTCTTC. It encodes CASSAIWVAPNEQFF.

This clone was detected only once. The chain joins TRBV6-6 to TRBJ1-6; the D gene is possibly TRBD1 (6 bases). CDR1 and CDR2 from the germline V gene are MNHNY and SVGAGI (reference sequence). This CDR3 contains 15 residues. V lost 8 bases, J lost 2 bases, and 13 bases lay in between. CDR3 protein: CASGLQGPYNSPLHF. The CDR3 coding sequence is TGTGCCAGCGGATTACAGGGCCCCTATAATTCACCCCTCCACTTT.

This chain uses TRBV2 with TRBJ2-1, with D possibly being TRBD1 (5 bases). The V gene's germline CDR1 is SNHLY and CDR2 FYNNEI. The CDR3 contains 15 residues. Trimming took 9 bases from V and 6 from J, leaving 21 bases between them. The CDR3 spells CASCYQGYWGNEQFF. The DNA of the CDR3 is TGTGCCAGTTGTTATCAGGGATATTGGGGCAATGAGCAGTTCTTC.

This clone was recorded a few times. The rearrangement links TRBV10-3 to TRBJ2-3; tentative D call: TRBD2 (5 bases). The V and J ends lost 4 bases and 1 base respectively, with 27 bases between them. CDR1 is ENHRY and CDR2 is SYGVKD in the germline V gene. The CDR3 extends over 20 amino acids. The CDR3 spells CAISVGYGGSTEWGTDTQYF. DNA for the CDR3: TGTGCCATCAGTGTGGGGTACGGAGGATCGACCGAATGGGGCACAGATACGCAGTATTTT.

The V and J genes are TRBV19 and TRBJ1-5; tentative D call: TRBD1 (6 bases). Trimming removed 3 bases at V and 3 bases at J, with 9 bases between. Germline V gene data show CDR1 as LNHDA and CDR2 as SQIVND (reference sequence). CDR3 length: 14 residues. The CDR3 reads CASSIGGPNQPQHF. CDR3 nucleotides: TGTGCCAGTAGTATCGGGGGGCCCAATCAGCCCCAGCATTTT.

V and J are TRBV5-4 and TRBJ2-7, with D possibly TRBD2 on 6 matching bases. The CDR3 spans 15 residues. Trimming left V 0 bases short and J 4 bases short, with 14 bases between. Germline V gene data show CDR1 as SGHNT and CDR2 as YYREEE (reference sequence). CDR3 in amino acids: CASSLVGISGYEQYF. The CDR3 DNA follows: TGTGCCAGCAGCTTGGTTGGGATTAGCGGTTACGAGCAGTACTTC.

The chain is built from TRBV19 and TRBJ2-3; possibly TRBD1 or TRBD2 for D (5 bases each). The ends were cut back, 3 bases at V and 6 bases at J, with 13 bases in the middle. Germline lookup yields CDR1 LNHDA and CDR2 SQIVND (reference sequence). This CDR3 spans 14 amino acids. CDR3 in DNA: TGTGCCAGTAGTATCCGGGGACCCTTCGATACGCAGTATTTT. The encoded protein is CASSIRGPFDTQYF.

This chain joins TRBV10-3 and TRBJ2-5; TRBD2 aligns across 8 bases. The end of the DNA aligns better with TRBJ2-7, so the J call may be wrong. Germline values: CDR1 ENHRY, CDR2 SYGVKD. The CDR3 contains 14 residues. The CDR3 region is CAISAREGRDEQYF. For the CDR3, the DNA is TGTGCCATCAGTGCCCGGGAGGGCCGCGACGAGCAGTACTTC.

The J gene is TRBJ2-5, the V gene TRBV30, with D perhaps matching TRBD1 (5 bases). This CDR3 contains 13 residues. Germline CDR1 GTSNPN, CDR2 SVGIG (reference sequence). With 4 bases removed from V and 4 bases from J, the gap between germline ends came to 13 bases. Written as DNA, the CDR3 is TGTGCCTGGAACGGACATTCTGTAGAGACCCAGTACTTC. This sequence encodes CAWNGHSVETQYF.